This is a list of T cell receptor beta chains from one sample in a study of blood T cell repertoires in COVID-19. The repertoire was sequenced with immunoSEQ multiplex PCR; TCRdb's copy has only in-frame clones and lacks some. The repertoire includes under 200,000 clones, around nine tenths of them detected once, and around 3.5% sits in the top ten. Sequenced sample: peripheral blood. The receptors originated from a man in his late teens or twenties with active or convalescent COVID-19. Both conserved end residues are part of each CDR3. A D gene is named only where the DNA matches it firmly. The listing skips clone size in some rows; elsewhere it reads once, few, many or a size class.

abundance	v_gene	d_gene	j_gene	len	CDR3aa	CDR3nt
-	TRBV28	TRBD1	TRBJ1-3	14	CASSSGGSKNTIYF	TGTGCCAGCAGTTCAGGGGGGTCAAAAAACACCATATATTTT
-	TRBV5-1	-	TRBJ2-5	14	CASSSLAVQETQYF	TGCGCCAGCAGCTCCCTAGCAGTACAAGAGACCCAGTACTTC
-	TRBV5-4	TRBD2	TRBJ2-1	15	CASSLDLAGDNEQFF	TGTGCCAGCAGCTTGGATCTAGCGGGGGACAATGAGCAGTTCTTC
-	TRBV18	-	TRBJ1-1	17	CASSRLQGGDGGTEAFF	TGTGCCAGCTCACGTCTACAGGGAGGGGACGGGGGCACTGAAGCTTTCTTT
-	TRBV11-3	-	TRBJ1-2	14	CASSPGQNNYGYTF	TGTGCCAGCAGCCCCGGACAGAATAACTATGGCTACACCTTC
-	TRBV5-1	-	TRBJ1-4	15	CASSPYSDLNEKLFF	TGCGCCAGCAGCCCGTACAGTGATTTAAATGAAAAACTGTTTTTT
-	TRBV11-3	-	TRBJ2-7	13	CASSLAGSYEQYF	TGTGCCAGCAGCTTAGCAGGGTCCTACGAGCAGTACTTC
-	TRBV29-1	TRBD1	TRBJ1-2	13	CSALGQGLYGYTF	TGCAGCGCCCTAGGACAGGGCCTCTATGGCTACACCTTC
once	TRBV24-1	TRBD2	TRBJ2-7	11	CATSDGTKQYF	TGTGCCACCAGTGATGGGACTAAGCAGTACTTC
-	TRBV7-2	-	TRBJ1-1	14	CASRGGVTSTEAFF	TGTGCCAGCCGAGGGGGGGTTACGAGCACTGAAGCTTTCTTT
few	TRBV7-9	-	TRBJ2-7	13	CASSLGPSYEQYF	TGTGCCAGCAGCTTAGGGCCTAGCTACGAGCAGTACTTC
-	TRBV2	-	TRBJ1-2	14	CASNGLPSNYGYTF	TGTGCCAGCAATGGCCTCCCTTCCAACTATGGCTACACCTTC
once	TRBV6-5	-	TRBJ1-2	14	CASSNLLTRDGYTF	TGTGCCAGCAGTAACCTTTTGACGAGGGATGGCTACACCTTC
-	TRBV19	-	TRBJ1-2	13	CASSIQGNYGYTF	TGTGCCAGTAGTATTCAGGGGAACTATGGCTACACCTTC
-	TRBV9	TRBD2	TRBJ2-5	15	CASSGLAEEGETQYF	TGTGCCAGCAGCGGACTAGCGGAGGAGGGGGAGACCCAGTACTTC
-	TRBV7-8	-	TRBJ2-2	15	CASSGLHPNTGELFF	TGTGCCAGCAGCGGACTTCACCCGAACACCGGGGAGCTGTTTTTT
-	TRBV9	-	TRBJ2-4	12	CASSVERGIQYF	TGTGCCAGCAGCGTAGAAAGGGGCATCCAGTACTTC
-	TRBV27	-	TRBJ1-6	13	CASSFHGNSPLHF	TGTGCCAGCAGTTTCCACGGGAATTCACCCCTCCACTTT
-	TRBV6-2/TRBV6-3	TRBD1	TRBJ2-7	15	CASRYGQGGSYEQYF	TGTGCCAGCAGATACGGACAGGGGGGATCCTACGAGCAGTACTTC
-	TRBV5-6	-	TRBJ2-1	14	CASSGGLTINEQFF	TGTGCCAGCAGCGGGGGACTTACCATCAATGAGCAGTTCTTC
-	TRBV27	TRBD2	TRBJ2-5	15	CASSFSGGTQETQYF	TGTGCCAGCAGTTTCTCCGGGGGGACTCAAGAGACCCAGTACTTC
-	TRBV28	TRBD1	TRBJ1-4	15	CASIKAGTANEKLFF	TGTGCCAGCATCAAAGCCGGGACAGCTAATGAAAAACTGTTTTTT